This entry lists 11 T cell receptor beta chains sequenced from one sample in a study of human T cells and chemical hapten exposure. From the RACE reads, TCRdb called clonotypes with MiXCR, one entry per CDR3 protein. This table holds about 340,000 distinct CDR3 sequences, around 7% found once. Indicated time point: patch test 1, 2 weeks after DPC sensitization. As for treatment: therapeutic diphenylcyclopropenone sensitization with weekly scalp DPC. Source: whole blood, taken in connection with sensitization to the hapten diphenylcyclopropenone (DPC). The source of these receptors is a woman aged 18-29 years with alopecia areata. Some clones in this sample may be carry-over from other donors' samples.

The chain couples TRBV27 to TRBJ1-1; D gene ambiguous. This CDR3 comprises 14 residues. V gave up 3 bases and J gave up 3 bases, with 11 bases separating them. Germline CDR1 and CDR2: MNHEY and SMNVEV (reference sequence). CDR3 sequence (DNA): TGTGCCAGCAGTTTGGTCCTACGGGACACTGAAGCTTTCTTT. It encodes CASSLVLRDTEAFF.

In this sample, this clonotype turned up many times. This rearrangement joins TRBV6-1 to TRBJ2-3, with 15 bases identical to TRBD2. Germline trimming cut 3 bases from V and 2 bases from J; bases unmatched to any gene: 6. The CDR3 has 18 residues. In germline, CDR1 is MNHNS, CDR2 SASEGT. The CDR3 loop reads CASSDGLAGGQNTDTQYF. The DNA of the CDR3 is TGTGCCAGCAGTGATGGACTAGCGGGGGGGCAGAACACAGATACGCAGTATTTT.

The V call is TRBV29-1, the J call TRBJ1-1; D is undetermined. Germline V gene data show CDR1 as SQVTM and CDR2 as ANQGSEA. The CDR3 runs to 10 residues. V dropped 8 bases and J dropped 7 bases, with 11 bases sitting between them. The CDR3 nucleotides are TGCAGCTCCAGAGAGAATGAAGCTTTCTTT. This encodes CSSRENEAFF.

This sequence joins TRBV4-2 and TRBJ2-3; tentatively, D is TRBD2 (5 bases). V lost 0 bases, J lost 6 bases, and 10 bases lay in between. Looked up from germline, CDR1 is LGHNA and CDR2 is YNFKEQ. CDR3 size: 14 residues. CDR3 DNA: TGTGCCAGCAGCCAAGATGAGGGCCCCGATACGCAGTATTTT. The encoded protein is CASSQDEGPDTQYF.

The J gene is TRBJ1-4, the V gene TRBV4-3; D unclear. The CDR3 runs to 19 residues. Trimming removed 0 bases at V and 0 bases at J, with 17 bases between. Germline CDR1 is LGHNA and CDR2 is YSLEER. The CDR3 DNA reads TGCGCCAGCAGCCAAGATTTACCCACTATGGGTGCAACTAATGAAAAACTGTTTTTT. Amino acid sequence: CASSQDLPTMGATNEKLFF.

The V gene is TRBV7-2, the J gene TRBJ2-3; 10 bases map to TRBD2. V trimming: 5 bases; J trimming: 1 base; junction bases outside the gene matches: 6. This CDR3 has 16 amino acids. Germline CDR1 reads SGHTA; CDR2 reads FQGNSA. The CDR3, as DNA: TGTGCCAGCAGCCCGGGCACTAGCGGGGGCACAGATACGCAGTATTTT. It is translated as CASSPGTSGGTDTQYF.

The chain is built from TRBV13 and TRBJ1-2, with D tentatively TRBD1 (6 bases). V was pared by 2 bases and J by 4 bases, with 11 bases between. Germline V gives CDR1 PRHDT, CDR2 FYEKMQ (reference sequence). This CDR3 comprises 14 residues. CDR3 amino acids: CASSLSTGIYGYTF. The CDR3 coding sequence is TGTGCCAGCAGCTTATCCACAGGGATCTATGGCTACACCTTC.

This clonotype was seen a handful of times. The V call is TRBV12-3 or TRBV12-4, the J call TRBJ1-1; TRBD1 is a possible D gene (6 bases). V lost 1 base and J 11 bases, leaving 14 bases between the germline ends. The CDR3 extends over 13 amino acids. Here the CDR3 DNA reads TGTGCCAGCAGTTTAGTGGCAGGGGTGGGGGCTTTCTTT. The encoded protein is CASSLVAGVGAFF.

This clonotype was observed a few times. The chain combines TRBV6-2 or TRBV6-3 with TRBJ2-1; no definite D call. Trimming left V 5 bases short and J 4 bases short, with 3 bases between. The CDR3 extends over 11 amino acids. Germline V CDR1 and CDR2: MNHEY, SVGEGT. CDR3 protein: CASSKYNEQFF. The CDR3 DNA reads TGTGCCAGCAGTAAGTACAATGAGCAGTTCTTC.

The CDR3 DNA sequence: TGTGCCAGCAGCCCGGGACTCGGCGATGGGTCCTACGAGCAGTACTTC. This encodes CASSPGLGDGSYEQYF. The rearrangement links TRBV3-1 to TRBJ2-7; possibly TRBD2 for D (6 bases). The CDR3 runs 16 residues. Germline lookup yields CDR1 LGHDT and CDR2 YNNKEL (reference sequence). Trimming shortened V by 4 bases and J by 1 base, and 17 bases separated the two germline ends.

This clonotype was seen a handful of times. This chain links TRBV7-3 with TRBJ2-1, with 8 bases lining up with TRBD1. Looked up from germline, CDR1 is SGHTA and CDR2 is FQGTGA. The trim removed 5 bases at V and 9 bases at J, leaving 9 bases unmatched. The CDR3 runs 14 residues. CDR3 loop: CASSLFQGAGEQFF. As DNA, the CDR3 is TGTGCCAGCAGCCTATTCCAGGGGGCGGGTGAGCAGTTCTTC.